Described below is a single T cell receptor beta chain sequence and its context. The repertoire was sequenced with immunoSEQ multiplex PCR; TCRdb's copy has only in-frame clones and lacks some. The repertoire holds 300,000 to 350,000 clones, with around 90% as singletons. CDR3 length equals 13 residues. Trimming removed 6 bases from V and 4 bases from J, with 11 bases in between. The data derive from a study of blood T cell repertoires in COVID-19. Sequencing was done on a sample of peripheral blood. The clonotype originates from a man aged 18 to 35 with active or convalescent COVID-19. This rearrangement joins TRBV12-3 or TRBV12-4 to TRBJ2-3; tentative D call: TRBD2 (6 bases). CDR3 DNA: TGTGCCAGCAGACCTCCGGGGGCAGATACGCAGTATTTT. Its translation is CASRPPGADTQYF.